Each of the 29 T cell receptor beta chains below was sequenced from the same sample in a study of regulatory T cells in long-lasting Graves disease. With iRepertoire HTBI primers and Arm-PCR of CDR3 regions, TCR beta libraries were built. TCRdb recomputed calls from the multiplex PCR reads with MiXCR, one row per CDR3 protein. The profile covers about 330,000 distinct CDR3 sequences, with about 17% appearing a single time and around 20% taken by the ten largest. Time point meaning: newly diagnosed GD, antithyroid drugs for less than 3 months. Making the TCR library involved RNA that had been extracted from PBMCs. The same specimen was also included in a second study, on T cells in Graves' hyperthyroidism and ophthalmopathy.

Sample: peripheral blood mononuclear cells (PBMCs), taken at new diagnosis, from a patient treated with antithyroid drugs. Receptors originate from a woman between 18 and 29 years old with Graves disease.

Many counts were recorded for this clonotype. The chain has TRBV28 and TRBJ1-1, with 7 bases lining up with TRBD1. The CDR3 length is 18 residues. J gave up 1 base and V 10 bases, and 21 bases lay outside the gene matches. Germline V gene data show CDR1 as MDHEN and CDR2 as SYDVKM. Here the CDR3 reads CATLMYFRGASGNTEAFF. The DNA for the CDR3 is TGTGCCACCCTTATGTATTTCAGGGGGGCTTCGGGGAACACTGAAGCTTTCTTT.

The chain links TRBV12-3 or TRBV12-4 to TRBJ2-2; 7 positions agree with TRBD2. The CDR3 contains 16 residues. J gave up 4 bases and V 6 bases, and 11 bases lay outside the gene matches. CDR3: CASSSSGEVCTGELFF. The DNA for the CDR3 is TGTGCCAGCAGCTCGAGCGGGGAGGTATGCACCGGGGAGCTGTTTTTT.

The rearrangement joins TRBV12-3 or TRBV12-4 to TRBJ2-2; D is perhaps TRBD1 (6 bases). Trimming cost V 3 bases and J 0 bases, with 11 bases left between them. The CDR3 length is 16 residues. CDR3 nucleotide sequence: TGTGCCAGCAGTTTTGTAACAGGGCCGAACACCGGGGAGCTGTTTTTT. Residues: CASSFVTGPNTGELFF.

The table lists this clonotype with many counts. This rearrangement joins TRBV12-3 or TRBV12-4 to TRBJ2-7, with D unclear. The CDR3 loop spans 14 amino acids. Trimming shortened V by 3 bases and J by 4 bases, and 13 bases separated the two germline ends. This chain's CDR3 is CASSFASVRYEQYF. CDR3 in DNA: TGTGCCAGCAGTTTCGCCTCGGTGCGGTACGAGCAGTACTTC.

This clonotype was seen ten or more times. CDR3 loop: CASSLQPSGGLNEQFF. CDR3 sequence (DNA): TGCGCCAGCAGCTTGCAACCTAGCGGGGGACTTAATGAGCAGTTCTTC. The chain carries TRBV5-1 and TRBJ2-1, with 10 bases matching TRBD2. Germline V gene data show CDR1 as SGHRS and CDR2 as YFSETQ. The CDR3 totals 16 residues. V dropped 1 base and J dropped 7; count of bases not matched to a gene: 8.

This chain joins TRBV4-1 and TRBJ2-5; the D is unclear. Germline loops: CDR1 MGHRA, CDR2 YSYEKL. The germline V and J ends were trimmed by 0 bases and 2 bases, with 13 bases remaining between them. This CDR3 is 16 amino acids long. The chain's CDR3 is CASSQDGSPAQETQYF. CDR3 coding DNA: TGCGCCAGCAGCCAAGATGGATCGCCGGCTCAAGAGACCCAGTACTTC.

This clonotype was counted at least ten times. V gene TRBV20-1 combines with J gene TRBJ1-4; TRBD1 matches at 7 bases. Unmatched junction bases numbered 0, after V lost 0 bases and J lost 8 bases. Germline CDR1 and CDR2: DFQATT and SNEGSKA (reference sequence). The CDR3 totals 12 residues. The CDR3 sequence is CSAREGQEKLFF. DNA for the CDR3: TGCAGTGCTAGAGAGGGACAGGAAAAACTGTTTTTT.

This clonotype was recorded at least ten times. This chain uses TRBV18 with TRBJ1-5; D remains ambiguous. Germline V gene lookup returns CDR1 KGHSH and CDR2 LQKENI. The V end was cut by 2 bases, the J end by 6 bases, with 14 bases between. The length of the CDR3 is 15 residues. For the CDR3, the DNA is TGTGCCAGCTCACCAGAGTTTGCAAGAGGTCAGCCCCAGCATTTT. Its protein is CASSPEFARGQPQHF.

This clonotype appeared many times. This chain links TRBV30 with TRBJ2-7; D is perhaps TRBD1 or TRBD2 (5 bases each). CDR3 size: 14 residues. CDR1 is GTSNPN, CDR2 SVGIG, per germline (reference sequence). V lost 1 base to trimming and J lost 0 bases, with 10 bases between them. CDR3: CAWSEWGNSYEQYF. The CDR3 DNA is TGTGCCTGGAGTGAGTGGGGGAACTCCTACGAGCAGTACTTC.

The rearrangement joins TRBV18 to TRBJ1-3, with TRBD1 as a possible D gene (6 bases). Trimming shortened V by 6 bases and J by 0 bases, and 15 bases separated the two germline ends. Germline assignment: CDR1 KGHSH and CDR2 LQKENI. The CDR3 contains 16 residues. The CDR3 reads CASSGGGSDSGNTIYF. As DNA, the CDR3 is TGTGCCAGCTCGGGCGGGGGCAGTGACTCTGGAAACACCATATATTTT.

This clonotype was seen many times. The chain combines TRBV28 with TRBJ1-1, with 9 bases identical to TRBD1. The J segment lost 9 bases and the V segment lost 5 bases, leaving 13 bases of the junction unmatched. The germline V gene encodes CDR1 MDHEN and CDR2 SYDVKM. The CDR3 sequence is 15 residues long. The CDR3 nucleotides are TGTGCCAGCAGTCGACCCATTGACAGGGGGAGTAAAGCTTTCTTT. Protein sequence: CASSRPIDRGSKAFF.

Ten or more counts support this clonotype. The chain recombines TRBV24-1 with TRBJ2-1, with no clear D. The CDR3 spans 19 residues. Germline V gene sequence: CDR1 KGHDR, CDR2 SFDVKD. V gave up 8 bases and J gave up 0 bases, with 25 bases separating them. The CDR3 is CATTTNMKELSSSYNEQFF. In DNA, the CDR3 is TGTGCCACCACAACTAACATGAAAGAACTCTCGAGCTCCTACAATGAGCAGTTCTTC.

In this sample, this clonotype turned up many times. The V gene is TRBV7-2, the J gene TRBJ1-1; a possible D gene is TRBD1 (5 bases). Germline V gives CDR1 SGHTA, CDR2 FQGNSA. The CDR3 covers 14 residues. Trimming stripped 2 bases from V and 0 bases from J, with 7 bases between. Written as DNA, the CDR3 is TGTGCCAGCAGCTTACAGGGTATGAACACTGAAGCTTTCTTT. Protein sequence: CASSLQGMNTEAFF.

This clonotype has ten or more counts. This sequence joins TRBV4-1 and TRBJ1-2; the D gene is possibly TRBD1 (5 bases). CDR1 MGHRA and CDR2 YSYEKL come from the germline V gene. V was clipped by 0 bases and J by 2 bases, with 10 bases between them. The CDR3 consists of 15 residues. CDR3 residues: CASSQEAQGNYGYTF. For the CDR3, the DNA is TGCGCCAGCAGCCAAGAAGCTCAGGGAAACTATGGCTACACCTTC.

This clonotype occurred a few times. This chain uses TRBV7-2 with TRBJ2-3, with 12 bases aligning to TRBD2. J lost 3 bases, V lost 5 bases, and 21 bases had no gene match. The CDR3 consists of 21 residues. Germline V gene sequence: CDR1 SGHTA, CDR2 FQGNSA. The chain's CDR3 is CASSGAPLAGGPFVMTDTQYF. CDR3 nucleotides: TGTGCCAGCAGCGGGGCCCCCCTAGCGGGGGGGCCTTTTGTTATGACAGATACGCAGTATTTT. Drawing the rest from reference TRBV7-2 and TRBJ2-3, the complete variable domain is GAGVSQSPSNKVTEKGKDVELRCDPISGHTALYWYRQSLGQGLEFLIYFQGNSAPDKSGLPSDRFSAERTGGSVSTLTIQRTQQEDSAVYLCASSGAPLAGGPFVMTDTQYFGPGTRLTVL.

Ten or more counts support this clonotype. The CDR3 sequence: CASTPWKGTGELFF. DNA for the CDR3: TGTGCCAGCACCCCATGGAAAGGGACCGGGGAGCTGTTTTTT. This chain uses TRBV28 with TRBJ2-2; no definite D call. The V gene's germline CDR1 is MDHEN and CDR2 SYDVKM. The V end was cut by 7 bases, the J end by 5 bases, with 14 bases between. The CDR3 runs to 14 residues.

With regard to this clonotype: A far larger clone is off by one base, so a read error is likely. The chain has TRBV11-2 and TRBJ2-4; maybe TRBD2 (7 bases). The CDR3 consists of 19 residues. Germline V gene data show CDR1 as SGHAT and CDR2 as FQNNGV. V was clipped by 6 bases and J by 13 bases, with 37 bases between them. CDR3 amino acids: CASRTIPRRGRPAYNEQYF. The CDR3 bases are TGTGCCAGCAGGACGATCCCCCGGCGGGGGCGCCCGGCCTACAATGAGCAGTACTTC. Filled out from reference TRBV11-2 and TRBJ2-4, the complete variable domain reads EAGVAQSPRYKIIEKRQSVAFWCNPISGHATLYWYQQILGQGPKLLIQFQNNGVVDDSQLPKDRFSAERLKGVDSTLKIQPAKLEDSAVYLCASRTIPRRGRPAYNEQYFGAGTRLSVL.

This clonotype was seen only a few times. V and J are TRBV20-1 and TRBJ2-2, with D unresolved. From germline, CDR1 is DFQATT and CDR2 SNEGSKA (reference sequence). Trimming left V 5 bases short and J 10 bases short, with 17 bases between. The CDR3 spans 13 residues. The CDR3 is CSAGDLAGKELFF. Written as DNA, the CDR3 is TGCAGTGCTGGGGATCTTGCCGGAAAGGAGCTGTTTTTT.

The rearrangement links TRBV9 to TRBJ1-2; TRBD1 agrees at 7 bases. The trim removed 5 bases at V and 0 bases at J, leaving 4 bases unmatched. The germline V gene has CDR1 SGDLS and CDR2 YYNGEE. This CDR3 has 14 residues. The CDR3 DNA sequence: TGTGCCAGCAGTGGGACAGTCTCTAACTATGGCTACACCTTC. Translated, it gives CASSGTVSNYGYTF.

CDR3 DNA: TGTGCCAGCAGCATAAGCGGGGGGTTAGATGAGCAGTTCTTC. This sequence encodes CASSISGGLDEQFF. This rearrangement joins TRBV13 to TRBJ2-1; 9 nucleotides match TRBD2. This CDR3 comprises 14 residues. Germline V gene sequence: CDR1 PRHDT, CDR2 FYEKMQ (reference sequence). V shed 5 bases, J shed 8 bases, and the junction held 7 bases outside the gene matches. The full variable domain, rest sourced from reference TRBV13 and TRBJ2-1, is AAGVIQSPRHLIKEKRETATLKCYPIPRHDTVYWYQQGPGQDPQFLISFYEKMQSDKGSIPDRFSAQQFSDYHSELNMSSLELGDSALYFCASSISGGLDEQFFGPGTRLTVL.

This clonotype was detected many times. This rearrangement joins TRBV11-2 to TRBJ2-2; no clear D gene. Germline V lookup: CDR1 SGHAT, CDR2 FQNNGV. The CDR3 runs to 13 residues. Trimming cost V 6 bases and J 5 bases, with 10 bases left between them. CDR3 region: CASRATDTGELFF. Here the CDR3 DNA reads TGTGCCAGCAGGGCCACAGATACCGGGGAGCTGTTTTTT.

In regard to this clonotype: Since a much larger clone is just one base distant, this may be a read error. The chain employs TRBV25-1 and TRBJ2-1; a weak D match, TRBD2 (7 bases). Trimming stripped 8 bases from V and 2 bases from J, with 31 bases between. Germline V gene lookup returns CDR1 MGHDK and CDR2 SYGVNS. There are 20 residues in the CDR3. The CDR3 DNA reads as TGTGCCAGCGGAGCCACCTCAGGACAAGCTCAGGGGAGGGCCTACAATGAGCAGTTCTTC. Translation gives CASGATSGQAQGRAYNEQFF.

This clonotype was counted at least ten times. The rearrangement uses TRBV20-1 and TRBJ1-1, with TRBD1 as a possible D gene (6 bases). This CDR3 contains 15 residues. The ends were cut back, 6 bases at V and 3 bases at J, with 20 bases in the middle. In germline, CDR1 is DFQATT, CDR2 SNEGSKA (reference sequence). As DNA, the CDR3 is TGCAGTGCGACGAGGGGGAGTATATCGGACACTGAAGCTTTCTTT. Translation gives CSATRGSISDTEAFF.

The rearrangement links TRBV9 to TRBJ2-5, with 13 bases lining up with TRBD2. Losses at the gene ends were 4 bases for V and 5 bases for J; bases not matched to a gene: 5. CDR1 is SGDLS, CDR2 YYNGEE, per germline. This CDR3 is built from 15 residues. The CDR3 region is CASSMTSGRRETQYF. DNA for the CDR3: TGTGCCAGCAGCATGACTAGCGGGAGGCGGGAGACCCAGTACTTC.

This clonotype was observed many times. V is TRBV28 and J is TRBJ2-7; TRBD1 is a possible D gene (6 bases). The CDR3 sequence is 14 residues long. V lost 6 bases and J 0 bases, leaving 12 bases between the germline ends. Germline CDR1 is MDHEN and CDR2 is SYDVKM. CDR3 loop: CASSLVTGSYEQYF. CDR3 nucleotides: TGTGCCAGCAGCTTAGTGACAGGCTCCTACGAGCAGTACTTC.

In its sample, this clonotype was seen a few times. This chain connects TRBV28 to TRBJ1-2; tentatively, D is TRBD1 (5 bases). The CDR3 length is 15 residues. Germline V gene lookup returns CDR1 MDHEN and CDR2 SYDVKM. V dropped 6 bases and J dropped 1 base, with 15 bases sitting between them. This chain's CDR3 is CASRLGLGVNYGYTF. In DNA, the CDR3 is TGTGCCAGCAGACTTGGATTGGGGGTTAACTATGGCTACACCTTC.

This clonotype was recorded many times. V usage is TRBV12-3 or TRBV12-4 and J usage is TRBJ2-3, with D tentatively TRBD1 (6 bases). The ends were cut back, 6 bases at V and 2 bases at J, with 18 bases in the middle. The CDR3 covers 16 residues. This CDR3 reads CASSPGQSPTTDTQYF. CDR3 DNA sequence: TGTGCCAGCAGCCCTGGACAGTCCCCTACCACAGATACGCAGTATTTT.

In the case of this clonotype: This sequence may be a read error, since a much larger clone differs from it by one base. The rearrangement joins TRBV20-1 to TRBJ2-3; 10 nucleotides align to TRBD2. The germline V gene has CDR1 DFQATT and CDR2 SNEGSKA (reference sequence). The CDR3 is 15 amino acids. CDR3 bases: TGCAGTGCTAGCTCTAGCGGGGGTAGCACATATACGCAGTATTTT. It encodes CSASSSGGSTYTQYF.

This chain links TRBV7-9 with TRBJ1-4; the D is unclear. The germline V gene encodes CDR1 SEHNR and CDR2 FQNEAQ (reference sequence). With 0 bases removed from V and 7 bases from J, the gap between germline ends came to 6 bases. CDR3 size: 13 residues. The CDR3 loop is CASSLAIGEKLFF. The CDR3 DNA reads as TGTGCCAGCAGCTTAGCGATCGGTGAAAAACTGTTTTTT.